This T cell receptor (beta chain) was recorded in a study of T cell repertoires in cytomegalovirus infection. Study information: Well-studied HLA-B-restricted epitopes and recently identified HLA-C-restricted epitopes of CMV were both used in the study. Shared public TCR beta signatures pointed to both CMV infection and a matching HLA type.

This clonotype was observed at least ten times. The antigen is unknown. The V and J ends lost 1 base and 1 base, in that order; junction bases with no gene match: 4. There are 15 residues in the CDR3. Germline V lookup: CDR1 SGHVS, CDR2 FNYEAQ. TCRdb itself ran the reads through MiXCR, one entry per CDR3 protein. The sample lists about 140,000 distinct CDR3 sequences; more than 30% were seen once. General observations from the study: CMV carriers with the relevant HLA were identified by cumulative public TCR beta family frequency. Dominating the ex vivo response were HLA-C-restricted CMV-specific TCR beta clonotypes.

The TCR sequence derives from a human donor in good health (CMV status not recorded). Some clones in this sample may be carry-over from other donors' samples. V gene TRBV7-6 combines with J gene TRBJ2-7; TRBD1 matches 7 bases. The sample in question was CD8+ T cells from cultured PBMCs, obtained from culture after CMV antigen stimulation. CDR3 sequence (DNA): TGTGCCAGCAGCTTAGGGACAGGTCCATCCTACGAGCAGTACTTC. Protein product: CASSLGTGPSYEQYF.